What follows is one TCR beta chain and its context. What it binds is not known. These data are taken from a study of cytomegalovirus exposure and HLA in healthy donors. PCR used 60 Vbeta primers and 13 Jbeta primers. Some clones are missing from TCRdb's copy, which holds only in-frame ones; the method was immunoSEQ multiplex PCR. Among approximately 60,000 clones listed, about four fifths were seen once. Germline loops: CDR1 SGHRS, CDR2 YFSETQ. After removal of 0 bases from V and 3 bases from J, the junction contained 4 bases not matched to a gene. The CDR3 is made up of 15 amino acids. General observations from the study: Many donors carried some public TCRs, although rarity characterized most TCR sequences. The study flagged roughly 150 TCR beta chains as cytomegalovirus-associated. Earlier results showed most TCR beta V segments being productive about 87% or about 30% of the time. Researchers left out some V segments, among them TRBV6-2 and TRBV6-3, as indistinguishable.

The source is a man aged 40-49 years in good health and CMV-seronegative. This sequence joins TRBV5-1 and TRBJ2-7; the match to TRBD1 covers 9 bases. Sequencing used PBMCs. In nucleotides, the CDR3 is TGCGCCAGCAGCTTGGGGACAGGGGACTTCTACGAGCAGTACTTC. This codes for CASSLGTGDFYEQYF.